A selection of T cell receptor beta chains follows, all from one sample in a study of brain T cells in children with intractable seizures. The data were produced by immunoSEQ multiplex PCR, yet TCRdb's version contains in-frame clones alone and is incomplete. The sample includes fewer than 50,000 clones, 90% seen only once; the top ten take about 6%. Specimen: peripheral blood, collected at surgery. The receptor set was obtained from a girl aged 2-10 years with tuberous sclerosis and intractable seizures. Both conserved end residues are part of each CDR3. The D gene is left open where the match is weak. A row's size may be missing; if present it is once, few, many or a size class.

j_gene: TRBJ1-5; d_gene: TRBD1; v_gene: TRBV7-8; abundance: .; CDR3aa: CASSLGTGASSGNQPQHF; CDR3nt: TGTGCCAGCAGCTTGGGGACAGGGGCAAGTTCGGGCAATCAGCCCCAGCATTTT
j_gene: TRBJ1-2; d_gene: .; v_gene: TRBV5-6; abundance: .; CDR3aa: CASSLGRQIYGYTF; CDR3nt: TGTGCCAGCAGCTTGGGAAGGCAGATCTATGGCTACACCTTC
j_gene: TRBJ2-1; d_gene: .; v_gene: TRBV2; abundance: .; CDR3aa: CASSVRLNNEQFF; CDR3nt: TGTGCCAGCAGTGTCCGACTTAACAATGAGCAGTTCTTC
j_gene: TRBJ1-2; d_gene: .; v_gene: TRBV6-5; abundance: .; CDR3aa: CASSYSPGMGGYTF; CDR3nt: TGTGCCAGCAGTTACTCTCCGGGGATGGGTGGCTACACCTTC
j_gene: TRBJ1-2; d_gene: TRBD1; v_gene: TRBV5-1; abundance: .; CDR3aa: CASSVLGTGYNYGYTF; CDR3nt: TGCGCCAGCAGCGTGTTGGGGACAGGCTATAACTATGGCTACACCTTC
j_gene: TRBJ2-7; d_gene: .; v_gene: TRBV2; abundance: once; CDR3aa: CASSGTASYEQYF; CDR3nt: TGTGCCAGCAGTGGGACAGCGTCCTACGAGCAGTACTTC
j_gene: TRBJ1-1; d_gene: TRBD1; v_gene: TRBV14; abundance: .; CDR3aa: CASSLTGLNTEAFF; CDR3nt: TGTGCCAGCAGCCTGACAGGGCTGAACACTGAAGCTTTCTTT
j_gene: TRBJ2-1; d_gene: TRBD2; v_gene: TRBV4-1; abundance: .; CDR3aa: CASSQGPPRGFSYNEQFF; CDR3nt: TGCGCCAGCAGCCAAGGACCCCCGCGGGGGTTCTCCTACAATGAGCAGTTCTTC
j_gene: TRBJ1-2; d_gene: .; v_gene: TRBV6-5; abundance: .; CDR3aa: CASSPRGRGYGYTF; CDR3nt: TGTGCCAGCAGCCCACGGGGGCGAGGCTATGGCTACACCTTC
j_gene: TRBJ1-1; d_gene: .; v_gene: TRBV5-6; abundance: .; CDR3aa: CASSLGHTNTEAFF; CDR3nt: TGTGCCAGCAGCTTGGGACATACTAACACTGAAGCTTTCTTT
j_gene: TRBJ1-3; d_gene: .; v_gene: TRBV12-3/TRBV12-4; abundance: once; CDR3aa: CASRGGNTIYF; CDR3nt: TGTGCCAGCAGAGGGGGAAACACCATATATTTT
j_gene: TRBJ2-1; d_gene: .; v_gene: TRBV29-1; abundance: .; CDR3aa: CSVVYRDYNEQFF; CDR3nt: TGCAGCGTTGTATATCGGGACTACAATGAGCAGTTCTTC
j_gene: TRBJ2-7; d_gene: .; v_gene: TRBV2; abundance: medium-sized; CDR3aa: CASSEAEGLPYEQYF; CDR3nt: TGTGCCAGCAGTGAAGCGGAAGGACTTCCATACGAGCAGTACTTC
j_gene: TRBJ1-2; d_gene: TRBD1; v_gene: TRBV5-1; abundance: .; CDR3aa: CASSEDRDRGRGYGYTF; CDR3nt: TGCGCCAGCAGCGAAGACCGGGACAGGGGGCGCGGCTATGGCTACACCTTC
j_gene: TRBJ2-2; d_gene: TRBD1; v_gene: TRBV3-1/TRBV3-2; abundance: .; CDR3aa: CASSLRTGGLGELFF; CDR3nt: TGTGCCAGCAGCCTTCGGACAGGGGGACTCGGGGAGCTGTTTTTT
j_gene: TRBJ1-2; d_gene: .; v_gene: TRBV3-1/TRBV3-2; abundance: .; CDR3aa: CASSQGLGNYGYTF; CDR3nt: TGTGCCAGCAGCCAAGGACTAGGGAACTATGGCTACACCTTC
j_gene: TRBJ2-1; d_gene: .; v_gene: TRBV29-1; abundance: .; CDR3aa: CSVEDLLENHYNEQFF; CDR3nt: TGCAGCGTTGAAGATCTCCTCGAGAACCACTACAATGAGCAGTTCTTC
j_gene: TRBJ1-3; d_gene: .; v_gene: TRBV7-2; abundance: .; CDR3aa: CASSLDRTSGNTIYF; CDR3nt: TGTGCCAGCAGCTTAGACAGAACCTCTGGAAACACCATATATTTT
j_gene: TRBJ1-2; d_gene: .; v_gene: TRBV24-1; abundance: .; CDR3aa: CATSDRGRNYGYTF; CDR3nt: TGTGCCACCAGTGATAGGGGAAGGAACTATGGCTACACCTTC
j_gene: TRBJ1-1; d_gene: .; v_gene: TRBV4-1; abundance: .; CDR3aa: CASSLRPSGQNTEAFF; CDR3nt: TGCGCCAGCAGCCTAAGACCCTCGGGACAGAACACTGAAGCTTTCTTT
j_gene: TRBJ2-1; d_gene: .; v_gene: TRBV5-1; abundance: .; CDR3aa: CASSLAAGFYNEQFF; CDR3nt: TGCGCCAGCAGCTTGGCCGCAGGATTCTACAATGAGCAGTTCTTC
j_gene: TRBJ1-5; d_gene: .; v_gene: TRBV6-2/TRBV6-3; abundance: .; CDR3aa: CASSYSRFAGGQPQHF; CDR3nt: TGTGCCAGCAGTTACTCGAGGTTCGCGGGCGGTCAGCCCCAGCATTTT
j_gene: TRBJ1-4; d_gene: TRBD1; v_gene: TRBV7-9; abundance: .; CDR3aa: CASSRGTGGEKLFF; CDR3nt: TGTGCCAGCAGCCGAGGGACAGGGGGCGAAAAACTGTTTTTT
j_gene: TRBJ1-2; d_gene: .; v_gene: TRBV11-2; abundance: .; CDR3aa: CASSSRVAHGDTF; CDR3nt: TGTGCCAGCAGCTCCCGTGTAGCCCACGGGGACACCTTC
j_gene: TRBJ1-5; d_gene: TRBD1; v_gene: TRBV5-1; abundance: .; CDR3aa: CASSLRDSGPGQPQHF; CDR3nt: TGCGCCAGCAGCCTTAGGGACAGCGGGCCTGGGCAGCCCCAGCATTTT